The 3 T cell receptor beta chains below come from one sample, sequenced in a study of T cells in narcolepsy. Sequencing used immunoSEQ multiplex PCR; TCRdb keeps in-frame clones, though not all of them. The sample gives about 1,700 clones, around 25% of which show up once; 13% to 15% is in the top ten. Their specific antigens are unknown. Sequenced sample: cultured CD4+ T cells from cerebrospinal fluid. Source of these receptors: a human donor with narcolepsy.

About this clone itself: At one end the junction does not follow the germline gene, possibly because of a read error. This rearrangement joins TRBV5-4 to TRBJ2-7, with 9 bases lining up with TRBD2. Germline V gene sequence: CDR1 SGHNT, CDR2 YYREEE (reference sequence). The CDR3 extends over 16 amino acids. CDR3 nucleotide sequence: TGCGCCAGCAGCCCCTCAGCGGGGGGCACTTACTACGAGCAGTACTTC. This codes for CASSPSAGGTYYEQYF.

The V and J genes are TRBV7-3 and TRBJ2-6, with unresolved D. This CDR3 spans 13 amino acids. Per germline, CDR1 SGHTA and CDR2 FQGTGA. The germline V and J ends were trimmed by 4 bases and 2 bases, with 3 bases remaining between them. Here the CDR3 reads CASSWAGANVLTF. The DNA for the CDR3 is TGTGCCAGCAGCTGGGCTGGGGCCAACGTCCTGACTTTC.

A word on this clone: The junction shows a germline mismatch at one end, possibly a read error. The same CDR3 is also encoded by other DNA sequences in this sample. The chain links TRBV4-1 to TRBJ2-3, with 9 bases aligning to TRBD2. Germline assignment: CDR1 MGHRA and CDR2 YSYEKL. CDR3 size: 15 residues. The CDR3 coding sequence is TGTGCCAGCAGCCAAGTGGGACTAGCAGGAGATACGCAGTATTTT. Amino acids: CASSQVGLAGDTQYF.